This section outlines one T cell receptor (beta chain) sequence together with its context. Its antigen is currently unknown. This sample was taken from a study of T-cell memory formation after mild COVID-19. Study-wide points: Mainly CM and EM harbored the contracting CD4+ clones; mainly EMRA harbored the CD8+ ones. Day 15 to 85 contracting clones showed balanced CD4/CD8; later expanders leaned CD4+. The appearance of some responding clones in pre-infection memory suggested that cross-reactive memory joined.

One entry per CDR3 protein, called by TCRdb with MiXCR from the 5' RACE reads. The sample has fewer than 650,000 distinct CDR3 sequences, roughly 17% seen once; the top ten hold about 8.1%. CDR3 length: 15 amino acids. Germline V gene data show CDR1 as SGHVS and CDR2 as FQNEAQ. V lost 6 bases, J lost 5 bases, and 4 bases stayed unmatched. The sequence was collected from an adult woman who had mild COVID-19 (a few samples of this study predate the infection). Cell type and time point are not known. The source material was PBMCs or a T cell subset sorted from them (not recorded which). This rearrangement joins TRBV7-8 to TRBJ2-1, with TRBD2 matching over 13 bases. CDR3 DNA: TGTGCCAGCAGAGAGACTAGCGGGAGGAACAATGAGCAGTTCTTC. Amino acids: CASRETSGRNNEQFF.